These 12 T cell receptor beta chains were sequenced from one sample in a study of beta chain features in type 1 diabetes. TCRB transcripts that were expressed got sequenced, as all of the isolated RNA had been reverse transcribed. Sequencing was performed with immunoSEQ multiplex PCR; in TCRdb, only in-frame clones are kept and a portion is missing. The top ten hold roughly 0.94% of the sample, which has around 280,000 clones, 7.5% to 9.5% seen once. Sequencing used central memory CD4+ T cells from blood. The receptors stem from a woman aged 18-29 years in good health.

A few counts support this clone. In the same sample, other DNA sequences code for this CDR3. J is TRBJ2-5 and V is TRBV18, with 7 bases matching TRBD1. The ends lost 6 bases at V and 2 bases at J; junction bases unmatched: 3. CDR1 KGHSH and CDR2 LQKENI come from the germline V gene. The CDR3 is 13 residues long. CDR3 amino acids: CASSRDRQETQYF. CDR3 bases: TGTGCCAGCTCCAGGGACAGACAAGAGACCCAGTACTTC.

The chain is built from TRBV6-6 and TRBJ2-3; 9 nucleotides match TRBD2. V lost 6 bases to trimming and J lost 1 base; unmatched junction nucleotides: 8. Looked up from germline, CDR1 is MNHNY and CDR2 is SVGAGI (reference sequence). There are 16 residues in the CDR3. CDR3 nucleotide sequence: TGTGCCAGCAGCCCGGCTAGCGGGAAAGGCACAGATACGCAGTATTTT. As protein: CASSPASGKGTDTQYF.

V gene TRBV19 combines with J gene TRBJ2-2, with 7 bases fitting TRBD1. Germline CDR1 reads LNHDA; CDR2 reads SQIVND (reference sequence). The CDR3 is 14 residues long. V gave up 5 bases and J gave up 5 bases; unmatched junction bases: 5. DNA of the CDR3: TGTGCCAGTAGTGGTCACAGGGGAACCGGGGAGCTGTTTTTT. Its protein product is CASSGHRGTGELFF.

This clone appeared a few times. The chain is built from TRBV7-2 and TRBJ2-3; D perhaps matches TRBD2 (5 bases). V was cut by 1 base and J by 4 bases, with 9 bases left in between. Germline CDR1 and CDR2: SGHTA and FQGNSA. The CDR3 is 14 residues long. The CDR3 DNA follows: TGTGCCAGCAGCTTAGGGACCGGGGCAGATACGCAGTATTTT. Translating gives CASSLGTGADTQYF.

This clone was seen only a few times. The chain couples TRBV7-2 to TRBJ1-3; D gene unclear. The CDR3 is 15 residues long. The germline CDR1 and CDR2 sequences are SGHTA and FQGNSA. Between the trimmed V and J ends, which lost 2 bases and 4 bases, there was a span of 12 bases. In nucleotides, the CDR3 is TGTGCCAGCAGCTTAAACGGCGATAAAGGAAACACCATATATTTT. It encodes CASSLNGDKGNTIYF.

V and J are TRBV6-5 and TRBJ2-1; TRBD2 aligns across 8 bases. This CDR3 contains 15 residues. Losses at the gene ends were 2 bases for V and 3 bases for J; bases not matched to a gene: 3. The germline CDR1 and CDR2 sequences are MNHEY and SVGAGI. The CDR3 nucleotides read TGTGCCAGCAGTTACCGCGGGGGGATCTACAATGAGCAGTTCTTC. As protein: CASSYRGGIYNEQFF.

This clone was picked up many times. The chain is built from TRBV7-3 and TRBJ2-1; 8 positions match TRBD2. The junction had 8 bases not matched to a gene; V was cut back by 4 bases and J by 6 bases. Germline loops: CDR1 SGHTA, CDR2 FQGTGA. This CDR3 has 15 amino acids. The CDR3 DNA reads TGTGCCAGCAGCTCCTCAGCGGGGGCCTCCAATGAGCAGTTCTTC. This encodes CASSSSAGASNEQFF.

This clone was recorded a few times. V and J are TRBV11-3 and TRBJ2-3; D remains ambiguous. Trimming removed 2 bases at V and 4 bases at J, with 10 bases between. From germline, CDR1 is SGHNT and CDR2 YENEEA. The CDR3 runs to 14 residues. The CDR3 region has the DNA TGTGCCAGCAGCTTACGGGCCCGGTCAGATACGCAGTATTTT. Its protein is CASSLRARSDTQYF.

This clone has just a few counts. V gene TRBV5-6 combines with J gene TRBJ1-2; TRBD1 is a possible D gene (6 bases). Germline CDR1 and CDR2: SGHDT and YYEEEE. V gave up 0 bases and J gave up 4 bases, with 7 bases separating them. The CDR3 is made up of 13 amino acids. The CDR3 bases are TGTGCCAGCAGCTTGGGGACAGTCTATGGCTACACCTTC. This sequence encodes CASSLGTVYGYTF.

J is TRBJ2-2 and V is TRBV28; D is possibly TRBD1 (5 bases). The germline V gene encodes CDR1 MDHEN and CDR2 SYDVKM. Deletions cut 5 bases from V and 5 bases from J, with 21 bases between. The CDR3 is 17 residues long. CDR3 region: CASSPPFRAGKTGELFF. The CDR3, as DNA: TGTGCCAGCAGTCCCCCATTCAGGGCAGGGAAGACCGGGGAGCTGTTTTTT.

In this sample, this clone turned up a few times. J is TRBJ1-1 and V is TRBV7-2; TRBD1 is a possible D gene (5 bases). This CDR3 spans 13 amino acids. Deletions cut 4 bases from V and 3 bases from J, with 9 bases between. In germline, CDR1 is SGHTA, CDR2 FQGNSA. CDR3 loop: CASSSTVYTEAFF. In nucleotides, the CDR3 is TGTGCCAGCAGCTCGACAGTCTACACTGAAGCTTTCTTT. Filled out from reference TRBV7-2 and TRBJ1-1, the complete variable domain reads GAGVSQSPSNKVTEKGKDVELRCDPISGHTALYWYRQSLGQGLEFLIYFQGNSAPDKSGLPSDRFSAERTGGSVSTLTIQRTQQEDSAVYLCASSSTVYTEAFFGQGTRLTVV.

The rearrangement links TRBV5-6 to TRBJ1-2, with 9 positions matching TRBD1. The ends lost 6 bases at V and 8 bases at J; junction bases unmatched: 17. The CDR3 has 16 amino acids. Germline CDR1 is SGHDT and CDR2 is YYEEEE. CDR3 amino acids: CASIPQTDRGRKGYTF. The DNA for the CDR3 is TGTGCCAGCATCCCTCAAACGGACAGGGGCAGGAAAGGCTACACCTTC.